This is a list of T cell receptor beta chains from one sample in a study of blood T cell repertoires in COVID-19. Using immunoSEQ multiplex PCR, the repertoire was profiled, and TCRdb retains in-frame clones only, with some absent. In the table there are 130,000 or so clones, approximately 84% of which are singletons. Sequenced: peripheral blood. The receptor source for this set is a woman in her sixties or seventies with acute or convalescent COVID-19. Both conserved end residues are part of each CDR3. The D gene is left open where the match is weak. Not all rows give a size; the values are once, few, many and, for expanded clones, a class.

V	D	J	size	CDR3	DNA
TRBV10-2	NA	TRBJ1-2	NA	CASSGSNGYTF	TGCGCCAGCAGTGGGAGTAATGGCTACACCTTC
TRBV5-1	TRBD1	TRBJ1-6	NA	CASSPPGQDNSPLHF	TGCGCCAGCAGCCCCCCGGGACAGGATAATTCACCCCTCCACTTT
TRBV6-5	NA	TRBJ2-5	NA	CASSYTGGQETQYF	TGTGCCAGCAGTTACACCGGCGGACAAGAGACCCAGTACTTC
TRBV19	NA	TRBJ1-4	NA	CASQGFVEKLFF	TGTGCCAGCCAGGGGTTTGTTGAAAAACTGTTTTTT
TRBV5-6	NA	TRBJ1-2	NA	CASGVATGGYTF	TGTGCCAGCGGTGTCGCGACGGGGGGCTACACCTTC
TRBV5-1	NA	TRBJ1-2	once	CASSLEAEGMGGYTF	TGCGCCAGCAGCTTGGAGGCGGAGGGCATGGGGGGCTACACCTTC
TRBV30	NA	TRBJ2-1	few	CAWSSSVKYNEQFF	TGTGCCTGGAGCTCCTCGGTTAAGTACAATGAGCAGTTCTTC
TRBV24-1	NA	TRBJ1-2	NA	CATSDSFAITGWYGGYTF	TGTGCCACCAGTGATTCTTTCGCGATAACAGGGTGGTACGGTGGCTACACCTTC
TRBV7-9	NA	TRBJ2-2	NA	CASSPGGLNTGELFF	TGTGCCAGCAGCCCAGGCGGGCTGAACACCGGGGAGCTGTTTTTT
TRBV30	NA	TRBJ1-2	NA	CAWRRAYGYTF	TGTGCCTGGAGGAGGGCCTATGGCTACACCTTC
TRBV7-9	NA	TRBJ2-3	NA	CASSLGTGTDTQYF	TGTGCCAGCAGCTTAGGGACAGGCACAGATACGCAGTATTTT
TRBV6-5	TRBD1	TRBJ1-2	NA	CASRFPGQGAEGYTF	TGTGCCAGCAGATTCCCGGGACAGGGGGCAGAAGGCTACACCTTC
TRBV7-8	NA	TRBJ1-2	NA	CASSSTVNYGYTF	TGTGCCAGCAGCTCGACAGTTAACTATGGCTACACCTTC
TRBV7-9	NA	TRBJ1-1	NA	CASSLFREAFF	TGTGCCAGCAGCCTATTCCGCGAAGCTTTCTTT
TRBV3-1/TRBV3-2	NA	TRBJ1-1	NA	CASSQGSPPEGAFF	TGTGCCAGCAGCCAAGGATCCCCACCAGAGGGAGCTTTCTTT
TRBV5-4	TRBD1	TRBJ1-2	NA	CASRGQPNYGYTF	TGTGCCAGCAGGGGACAGCCTAACTATGGCTACACCTTC
TRBV10-3	NA	TRBJ1-3	NA	CATLTWTGNTIYF	TGTGCCACTCTAACTTGGACAGGAAACACCATATATTTT
TRBV6-1	NA	TRBJ2-7	NA	CASSESRFSYEQYF	TGTGCCAGCAGTGAATCGCGGTTCTCCTACGAGCAGTACTTC
TRBV24-1	TRBD1	TRBJ2-2	NA	CATAADRASTGELFF	TGTGCCACCGCCGCCGACAGGGCGAGCACCGGGGAGCTGTTTTTT
TRBV24-1	TRBD2	TRBJ2-5	NA	CATSGLAGGRETQYF	TGTGCCACCAGTGGGCTAGCGGGGGGGAGGGAGACCCAGTACTTC
TRBV5-5	NA	TRBJ1-2	few	CASSATPGPYGYTF	TGTGCCAGCAGCGCGACCCCAGGGCCCTATGGCTACACCTTC
TRBV5-4	NA	TRBJ1-2	few	CASSPPPSGTASYYGYTF	TGTGCCAGCAGCCCTCCACCGAGCGGGACGGCGAGCTACTATGGCTACACCTTC
TRBV3-1/TRBV3-2	NA	TRBJ1-2	NA	CASSQEIQGRGYTF	TGTGCCAGCAGCCAAGAAATACAGGGACGTGGCTACACCTTC
TRBV6-5	NA	TRBJ1-2	NA	CASSSNPGVYGYTF	TGTGCCAGCAGTTCCAACCCGGGAGTCTATGGCTACACCTTC
TRBV5-4	TRBD2	TRBJ2-1	NA	CASTLEGLGINEQFF	TGTGCCAGCACCCTTGAAGGACTAGGGATCAATGAGCAGTTCTTC
TRBV5-5	NA	TRBJ2-7	NA	CASSLTGGYEQYF	TGTGCCAGCAGCCTGACAGGAGGCTACGAGCAGTACTTC
TRBV14	TRBD1	TRBJ2-4	once	CASSQDSQGEGKNIQYF	TGTGCCAGCAGCCAAGACTCCCAGGGGGAAGGCAAAAACATTCAGTACTTC
TRBV9	TRBD2	TRBJ2-1	NA	CASSAAGGLNNEQFF	TGTGCCAGCAGCGCAGCGGGGGGGCTCAACAATGAGCAGTTCTTC
TRBV24-1	TRBD1	TRBJ2-5	NA	CATSDPGQGAETQYF	TGTGCCACCAGTGACCCTGGCCAGGGGGCCGAGACCCAGTACTTC
TRBV6-1	NA	TRBJ1-3	NA	CASSDTRNTIYF	TGTGCCAGCAGTGATACGAGGAACACCATATATTTT
TRBV28	NA	TRBJ1-2	few	CASSPNGHSYGYTF	TGTGCCAGCAGTCCAAACGGACACAGCTATGGCTACACCTTC
TRBV27	NA	TRBJ1-1	NA	CASRLTGFTEAFF	TGTGCCAGCAGGTTAACGGGGTTCACTGAAGCTTTCTTT
TRBV12-3/TRBV12-4	NA	TRBJ1-5	NA	CASSPGQEPQHF	TGTGCCAGCAGTCCCGGTCAGGAGCCCCAGCATTTT
TRBV6-4	TRBD1	TRBJ1-5	once	CASSDPDRGFGQPQHF	TGTGCCAGCAGTGACCCTGACAGGGGTTTTGGGCAGCCCCAGCATTTT
TRBV5-1	NA	TRBJ1-1	NA	CASSSAGPGRRTEAFF	TGCGCCAGCAGCTCCGCGGGACCAGGGCGGCGCACTGAAGCTTTCTTT
TRBV6-5	TRBD2	TRBJ2-2	once	CATPRGVETGELFF	TGTGCCACCCCCCGGGGGGTTGAAACCGGGGAGCTGTTTTTT
TRBV2	NA	TRBJ1-5	NA	CASSVGQDNQPQHF	TGTGCCAGCAGTGTTGGGCAAGACAATCAGCCCCAGCATTTT
TRBV6-4	TRBD1	TRBJ1-6	once	CASSEDDRGYSPLHF	TGTGCCAGCAGTGAGGACGACAGGGGCTATTCACCCCTCCACTTT
TRBV5-1	NA	TRBJ1-2	few	CASSPRAGMHGYTF	TGCGCCAGCAGCCCCAGGGCCGGAATGCATGGCTACACCTTC
TRBV3-1/TRBV3-2	NA	TRBJ1-1	NA	CASSQGRGGSTEAFF	TGTGCCAGCAGCCAAGGTCGCGGCGGCTCCACTGAAGCTTTCTTT
TRBV27	NA	TRBJ2-1	NA	CASSLSAQWWEQFF	TGTGCCAGCAGTTTATCGGCCCAATGGTGGGAGCAGTTCTTC
TRBV6-6	NA	TRBJ1-5	once	CASTIDRNQPQHF	TGTGCCAGCACAATCGACAGGAATCAGCCCCAGCATTTT
TRBV24-1	TRBD1	TRBJ2-5	NA	CATSDLPTGGETQYF	TGTGCCACCAGTGATTTGCCGACAGGGGGAGAGACCCAGTACTTC
TRBV6-5	NA	TRBJ2-5	NA	CASSYSRARETQYF	TGTGCCAGCAGTTACTCGAGGGCGAGGGAGACCCAGTACTTC